The clone carrying this T cell receptor beta chain has a count of ten or more. CDR3 regions were amplified by Arm-PCR using iRepertoire HTBI primers to build TCR beta libraries. Each CDR3 protein is one row after TCRdb ran MiXCR on the multiplex PCR reads. This repertoire shows 440,000 or so distinct CDR3 sequences, 14% to 15% found once; its top ten account for 16%. Time point: newly diagnosed GD, antithyroid drugs for less than 3 months. Isolated PBMC RNA provided the starting material for the TCR library. The record originates from a study of regulatory T cells in long-lasting Graves disease. The germline V gene encodes CDR1 GTSNPN and CDR2 SVGIG (reference sequence). The CDR3 length is 14 residues. Trimming removed 4 bases at V and 2 bases at J, with 15 bases between. The same data also contributed to another study, on T cells in Graves' hyperthyroidism and ophthalmopathy. From that second work: Subjects aged 18 to 65 presented with newly diagnosed hyperthyroidism of less than 2 months' duration.

This receptor was identified in a woman aged 25-40 years with Graves disease. The chain uses TRBV30 and TRBJ2-7; TRBD2 might be the D (6 bases). The material sequenced was peripheral blood mononuclear cells (PBMCs), taken at new diagnosis, from a patient treated with antithyroid drugs. The CDR3 DNA sequence: TGTGCCTGGACCCCACTGGCGGGGCCCTACGAGCAGTACTTC. Translation: CAWTPLAGPYEQYF.